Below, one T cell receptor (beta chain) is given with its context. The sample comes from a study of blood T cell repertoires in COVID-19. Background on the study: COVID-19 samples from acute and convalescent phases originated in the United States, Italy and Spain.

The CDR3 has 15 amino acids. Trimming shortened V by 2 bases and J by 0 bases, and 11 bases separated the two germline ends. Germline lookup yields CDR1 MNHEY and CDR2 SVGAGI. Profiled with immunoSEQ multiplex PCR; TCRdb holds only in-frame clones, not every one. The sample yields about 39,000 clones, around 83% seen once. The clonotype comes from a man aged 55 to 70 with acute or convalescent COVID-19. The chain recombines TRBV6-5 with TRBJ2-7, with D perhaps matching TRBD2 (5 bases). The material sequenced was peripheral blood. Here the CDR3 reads CASSYATGFSYEQYF. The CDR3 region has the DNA TGTGCCAGCAGTTACGCGACGGGGTTCTCCTACGAGCAGTACTTC.